The sequence of this T cell receptor beta chain was determined in a study of T cell responses to AZD1222 COVID-19 vaccine. The germline gives CDR1 MDHEN, CDR2 SYDVKM. The CDR3 loop spans 16 amino acids. V was cut by 6 bases and J by 0 bases, with 15 bases left in between. Produced via immunoSEQ multiplex PCR; TCRdb's table is partial and in-frame only. The sample has 95,000 to 150,000 clones; more than 75% are singletons. Sequencing was performed on peripheral blood, taken on day 0 of AZD1222 vaccination. The chain combines TRBV28 with TRBJ1-5; maybe TRBD1 (6 bases). This receptor was taken from an adult in good health. The CDR3 nucleotides read TGTGCCAGCAGAAAAGGGGGGGACCCTAGCAATCAGCCCCAGCATTTT. Translated: CASRKGGDPSNQPQHF.